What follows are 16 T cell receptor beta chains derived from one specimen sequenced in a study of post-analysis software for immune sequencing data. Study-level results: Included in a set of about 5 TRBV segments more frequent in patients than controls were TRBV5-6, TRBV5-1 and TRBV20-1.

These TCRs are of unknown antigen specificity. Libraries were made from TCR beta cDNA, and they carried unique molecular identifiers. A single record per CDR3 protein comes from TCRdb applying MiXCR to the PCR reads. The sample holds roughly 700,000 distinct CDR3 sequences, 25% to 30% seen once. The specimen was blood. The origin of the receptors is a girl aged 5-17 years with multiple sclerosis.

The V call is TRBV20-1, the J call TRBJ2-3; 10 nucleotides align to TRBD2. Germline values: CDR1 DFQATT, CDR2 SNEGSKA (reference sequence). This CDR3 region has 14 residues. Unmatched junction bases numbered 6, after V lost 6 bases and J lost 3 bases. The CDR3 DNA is TGCAGTGCCATGACTAGCGGGCGGACAGATACGCAGTATTTT. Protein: CSAMTSGRTDTQYF.

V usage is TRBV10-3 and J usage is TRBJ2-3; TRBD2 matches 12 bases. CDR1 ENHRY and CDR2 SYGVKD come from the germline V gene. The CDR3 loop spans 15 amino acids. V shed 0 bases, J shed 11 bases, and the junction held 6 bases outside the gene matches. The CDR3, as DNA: TGTGCCATCAGTGAGTCGTTCCTAGCGGGAGGGGAGCAGTATTTT. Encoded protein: CAISESFLAGGEQYF.

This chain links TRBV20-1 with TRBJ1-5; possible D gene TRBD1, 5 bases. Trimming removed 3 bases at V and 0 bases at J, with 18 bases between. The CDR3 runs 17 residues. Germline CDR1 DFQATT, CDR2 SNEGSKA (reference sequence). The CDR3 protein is CSARRQGGSASNQPQHF. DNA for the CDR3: TGCAGTGCTAGGAGGCAGGGAGGAAGTGCTAGCAATCAGCCCCAGCATTTT.

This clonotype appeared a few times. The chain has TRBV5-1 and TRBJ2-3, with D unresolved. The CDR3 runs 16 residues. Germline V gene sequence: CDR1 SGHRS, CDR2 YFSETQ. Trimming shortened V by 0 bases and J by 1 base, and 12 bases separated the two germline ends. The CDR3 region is CASSLDAALGTDTQYF. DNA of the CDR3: TGCGCCAGCAGCTTGGACGCCGCCTTAGGCACAGATACGCAGTATTTT. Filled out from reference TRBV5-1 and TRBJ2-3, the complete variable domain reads KAGVTQTPRYLIKTRGQQVTLSCSPISGHRSVSWYQQTPGQGLQFLFEYFSETQRNKGNFPGRFSGRQFSNSRSEMNVSTLELGDSALYLCASSLDAALGTDTQYFGPGTRLTVL.

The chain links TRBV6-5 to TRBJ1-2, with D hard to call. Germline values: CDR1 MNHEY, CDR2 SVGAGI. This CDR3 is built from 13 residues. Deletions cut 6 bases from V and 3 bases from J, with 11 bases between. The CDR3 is CASSKGSDYGYTF. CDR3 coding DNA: TGTGCCAGCAGCAAAGGAAGTGACTATGGCTACACCTTC.

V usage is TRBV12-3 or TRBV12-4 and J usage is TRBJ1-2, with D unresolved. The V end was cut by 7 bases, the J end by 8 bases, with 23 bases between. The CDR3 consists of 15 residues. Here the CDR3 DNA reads TGTGCCAGCATACCAAACCAACCCGGACCAGTCGGCTACACCTTC. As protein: CASIPNQPGPVGYTF.

The CDR3 spells CASSIGEEVGTQYF. CDR3 bases: TGTGCCAGTAGTATTGGTGAGGAAGTAGGTACGCAGTATTTT. The J gene is TRBJ2-3, the V gene TRBV19; D call uncertain. Germline CDR1 and CDR2: LNHDA and SQIVND (reference sequence). The germline V and J ends were trimmed by 3 bases and 8 bases, with 15 bases remaining between them. The CDR3 runs to 14 residues.

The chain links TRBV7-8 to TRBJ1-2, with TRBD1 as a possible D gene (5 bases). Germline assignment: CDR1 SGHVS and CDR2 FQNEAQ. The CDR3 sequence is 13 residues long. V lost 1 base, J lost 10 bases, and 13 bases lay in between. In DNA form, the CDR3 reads TGTGCCAGCAGCTTAGGAAGAGACAGAGACTACACCTTC. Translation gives CASSLGRDRDYTF.

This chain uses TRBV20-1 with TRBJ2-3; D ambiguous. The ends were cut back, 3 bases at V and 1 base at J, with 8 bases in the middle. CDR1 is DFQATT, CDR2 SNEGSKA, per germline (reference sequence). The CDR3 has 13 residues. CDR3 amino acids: CSASTSRTDTQYF. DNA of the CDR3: TGCAGTGCTAGTACGAGCCGCACAGATACGCAGTATTTT.

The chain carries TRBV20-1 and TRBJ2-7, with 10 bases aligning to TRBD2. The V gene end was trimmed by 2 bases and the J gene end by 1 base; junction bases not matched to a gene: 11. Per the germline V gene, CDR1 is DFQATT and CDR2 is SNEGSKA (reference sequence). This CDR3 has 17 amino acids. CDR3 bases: TGCAGTGCTAGAATCTATGCTAGCGGGAGAGGGTCCTACGAGCAGTACTTC. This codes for CSARIYASGRGSYEQYF.

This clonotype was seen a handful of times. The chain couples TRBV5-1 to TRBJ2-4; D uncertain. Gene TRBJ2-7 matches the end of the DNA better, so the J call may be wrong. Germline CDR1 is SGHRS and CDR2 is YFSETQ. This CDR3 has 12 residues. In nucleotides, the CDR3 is TGCGCCAGCACCGCCGGATTTGGCGAGCAGTACTTC. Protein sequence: CASTAGFGEQYF.

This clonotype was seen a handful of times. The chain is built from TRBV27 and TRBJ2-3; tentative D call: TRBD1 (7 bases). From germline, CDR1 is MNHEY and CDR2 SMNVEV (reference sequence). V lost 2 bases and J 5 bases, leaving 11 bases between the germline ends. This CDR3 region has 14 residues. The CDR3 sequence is CASSLGQGGDTQYF. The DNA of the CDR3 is TGTGCCAGCAGTTTAGGGCAGGGGGGAGATACGCAGTATTTT.

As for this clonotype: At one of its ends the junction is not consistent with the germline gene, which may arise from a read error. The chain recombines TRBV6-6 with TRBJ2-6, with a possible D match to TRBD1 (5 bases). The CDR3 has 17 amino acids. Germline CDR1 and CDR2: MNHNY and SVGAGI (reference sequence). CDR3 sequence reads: CASSNKGSVSGANVPTF. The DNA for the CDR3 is TGTGCCAGCAGCAACAAGGGGTCCGTCTCTGGGGCCAACGTCCCGACTTTC.

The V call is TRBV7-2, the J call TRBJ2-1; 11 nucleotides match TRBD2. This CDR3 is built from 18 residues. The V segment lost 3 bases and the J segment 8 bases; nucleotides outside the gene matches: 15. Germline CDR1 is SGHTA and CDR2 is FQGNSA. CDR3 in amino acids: CASSLSASGRITAYEQFF. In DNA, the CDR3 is TGTGCCAGCAGCTTGTCGGCTAGCGGGAGGATTACGGCCTATGAGCAGTTCTTC.

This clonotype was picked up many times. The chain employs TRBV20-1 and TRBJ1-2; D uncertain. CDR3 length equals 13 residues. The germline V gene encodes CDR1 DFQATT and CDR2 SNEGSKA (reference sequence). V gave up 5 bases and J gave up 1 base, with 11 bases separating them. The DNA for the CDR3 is TGCAGTGCTCTCAGGACGGATAACTATGGCTACACCTTC. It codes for CSALRTDNYGYTF.

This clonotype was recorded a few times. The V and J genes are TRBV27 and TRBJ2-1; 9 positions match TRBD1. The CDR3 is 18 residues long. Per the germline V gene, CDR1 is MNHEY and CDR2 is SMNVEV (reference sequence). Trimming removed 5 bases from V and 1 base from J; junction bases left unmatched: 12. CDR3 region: CASSPRDRATRSYNEQFF. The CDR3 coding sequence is TGTGCCAGCAGTCCCCGGGACAGGGCCACCAGGTCCTACAATGAGCAGTTCTTC.